This TCR beta chain originates from a study of siplizumab effects on memory and regulatory T cells. Study results and limitations: Siplizumab, the agent tested, significantly reduced alloreactive sequences traceable to unstimulated CD4+ memory cells. Whether proliferating Tregs in siplizumab cultures suppress was not functionally confirmed.

To note about this clone: Its antigen remains unknown.

Around 96,000 TCR templates were measured in each sample. Sequencing was performed with immunoSEQ multiplex PCR; in TCRdb, only in-frame clones are kept and a portion is missing. This sample has tens of thousands of clones, with 85% to 95% found just once. With 1 base removed from V and 6 bases from J, the gap between germline ends came to 26 bases. Germline V lookup: CDR1 SGDLS, CDR2 YYNGEE. The CDR3 is made up of 18 amino acids. The TCR comes from a human donor in good health. Sequenced: CD8+ T cells sorted from blood. V gene TRBV9 combines with J gene TRBJ2-7; the D gene could be TRBD1 or TRBD2 (8 bases each). The CDR3 reads CASSVTGGPGLGTGEQYF. In DNA, the CDR3 is TGTGCCAGCAGCGTAACAGGGGGACCGGGACTAGGAACCGGCGAGCAGTACTTC.